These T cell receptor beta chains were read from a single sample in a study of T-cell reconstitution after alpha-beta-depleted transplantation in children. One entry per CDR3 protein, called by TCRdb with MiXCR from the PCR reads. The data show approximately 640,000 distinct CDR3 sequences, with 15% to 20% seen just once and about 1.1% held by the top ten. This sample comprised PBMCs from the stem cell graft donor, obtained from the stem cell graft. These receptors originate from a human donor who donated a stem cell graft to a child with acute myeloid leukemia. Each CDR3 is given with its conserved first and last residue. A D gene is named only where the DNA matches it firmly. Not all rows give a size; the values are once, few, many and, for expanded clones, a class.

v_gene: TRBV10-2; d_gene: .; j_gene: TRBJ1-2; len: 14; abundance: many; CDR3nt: TGCGCCAGCAGTGAGGCCCTACAGGGCGTCGGCTACACCTTC; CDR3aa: CASSEALQGVGYTF
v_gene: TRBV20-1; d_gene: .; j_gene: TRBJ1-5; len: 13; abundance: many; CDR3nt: TGCAGTGCTAGAGGGCAGGGGAAGAAGCCCCAGCATTTT; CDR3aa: CSARGQGKKPQHF
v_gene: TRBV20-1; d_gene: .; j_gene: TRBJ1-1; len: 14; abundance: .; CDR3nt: TGCAGTGCAACTAAGGTTGTCCGGAACACTGAAGCTTTCTTT; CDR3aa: CSATKVVRNTEAFF
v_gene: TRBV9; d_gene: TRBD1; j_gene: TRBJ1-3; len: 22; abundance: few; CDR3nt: TGTGCCAGCAGCGCATGGACAGGGGCTCCAGGAACAGATAGGGTCTCTGGAAACACCATATATTTT; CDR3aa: CASSAWTGAPGTDRVSGNTIYF
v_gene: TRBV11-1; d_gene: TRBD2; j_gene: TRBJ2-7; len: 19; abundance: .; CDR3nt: TGTGCCAGCAGCAAAAAGGGGACTAGCGGGGGCCTCCGTCCCTACGAGCAGTACTTC; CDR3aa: CASSKKGTSGGLRPYEQYF
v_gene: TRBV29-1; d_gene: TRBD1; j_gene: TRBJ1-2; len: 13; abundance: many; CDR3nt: TGCAGCGTTGAAGAGGGACAGGACTATGGCTACACCTTC; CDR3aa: CSVEEGQDYGYTF
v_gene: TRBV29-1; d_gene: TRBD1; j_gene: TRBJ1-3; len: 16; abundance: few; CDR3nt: TGCAGCGTTGACCCCGGGGACAGGAGCTCTGGAAACACCATATATTTT; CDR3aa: CSVDPGDRSSGNTIYF
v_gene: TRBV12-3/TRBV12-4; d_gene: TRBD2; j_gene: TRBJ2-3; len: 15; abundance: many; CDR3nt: TGTGCCAGCAGTCCCCGGACTAGTAATTCAGATACGCAGTATTTT; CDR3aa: CASSPRTSNSDTQYF
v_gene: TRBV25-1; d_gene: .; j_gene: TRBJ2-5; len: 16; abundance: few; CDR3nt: TGTGCCAGCAGTTACCCTGAGGGTCTTAGCCAAGAGACCCAGTACTTC; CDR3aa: CASSYPEGLSQETQYF
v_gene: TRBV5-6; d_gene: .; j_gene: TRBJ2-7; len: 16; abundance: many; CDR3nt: TGTGCCAGCAGCCCACTTCCCGGGACTCCAATCTACGAGCAGTACTTC; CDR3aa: CASSPLPGTPIYEQYF
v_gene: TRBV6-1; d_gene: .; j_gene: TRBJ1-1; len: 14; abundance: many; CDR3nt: TGTGCCAGCAGTCCGATTTACAGTGCGGTTGAAGCTTTCTTT; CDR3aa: CASSPIYSAVEAFF
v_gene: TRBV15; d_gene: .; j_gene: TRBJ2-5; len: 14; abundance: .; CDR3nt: TGTGCCACCATGGGAGGACAGCATCAAGAGACCCAGTACTTC; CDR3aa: CATMGGQHQETQYF
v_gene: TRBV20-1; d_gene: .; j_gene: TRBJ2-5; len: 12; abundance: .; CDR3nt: TGCAGTGCTATCGACAGGAAAGAGACCCAGTACTTC; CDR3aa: CSAIDRKETQYF
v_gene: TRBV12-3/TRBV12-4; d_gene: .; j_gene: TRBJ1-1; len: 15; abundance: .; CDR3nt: TGTGCCAGCAGTTTTTCAGGCAGGCTGAACACTGAAGCTTTCTTT; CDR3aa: CASSFSGRLNTEAFF
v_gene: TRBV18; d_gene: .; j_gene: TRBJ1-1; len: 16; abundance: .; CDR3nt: TGTGCCAGCTCACCCAAGTCGGCAGCTTCGAACACTGAAGCTTTCTTT; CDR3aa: CASSPKSAASNTEAFF
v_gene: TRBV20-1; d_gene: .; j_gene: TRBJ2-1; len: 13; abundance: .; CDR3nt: TGCAGTGCCCCGGGGCCCGAACGGCATGAGCAGTTCTTC; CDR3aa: CSAPGPERHEQFF
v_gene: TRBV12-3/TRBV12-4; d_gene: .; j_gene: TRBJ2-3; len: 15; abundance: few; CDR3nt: TGTGCCAGCAGTAGGACAGACAGCAACACAGATACGCAGTATTTT; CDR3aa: CASSRTDSNTDTQYF
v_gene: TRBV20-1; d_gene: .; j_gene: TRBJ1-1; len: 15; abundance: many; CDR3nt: TGCAGTGCTCCTTCAGAGGGGGGGATGAACACTGAAGCTTTCTTT; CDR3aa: CSAPSEGGMNTEAFF
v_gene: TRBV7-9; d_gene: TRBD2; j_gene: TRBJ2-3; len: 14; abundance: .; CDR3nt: TGTGCCAGCAGTACTAGCGGGGGCACAGATACGCAGTATTTT; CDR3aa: CASSTSGGTDTQYF
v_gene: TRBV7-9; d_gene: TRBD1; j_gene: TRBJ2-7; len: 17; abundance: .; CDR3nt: TGTGCCAGCAGCTTAGGGGCCGGGACAGGGGGTTACTACGAGCAGTACTTC; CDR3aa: CASSLGAGTGGYYEQYF
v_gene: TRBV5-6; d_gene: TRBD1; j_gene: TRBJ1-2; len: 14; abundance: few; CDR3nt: TGTGCCAGCAGCTCAACGGGACAGCGCTATGGCTACACCTTC; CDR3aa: CASSSTGQRYGYTF
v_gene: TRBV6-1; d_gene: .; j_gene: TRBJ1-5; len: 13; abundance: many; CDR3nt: TGTGCCAGCAGGGACGTTCTAAATCAGCCCCAGCATTTT; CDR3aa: CASRDVLNQPQHF
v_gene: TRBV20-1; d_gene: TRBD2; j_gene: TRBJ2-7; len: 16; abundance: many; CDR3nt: TGCAGTGCTAGGTCGTCTAGCGGGGGGGCCTACTACGAGCAGTACTTC; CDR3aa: CSARSSSGGAYYEQYF
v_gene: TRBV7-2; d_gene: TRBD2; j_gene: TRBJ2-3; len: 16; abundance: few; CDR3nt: TGTGCCAGCAGACTCACTAGCGGCTATAATACAGATACGCAGTATTTT; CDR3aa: CASRLTSGYNTDTQYF
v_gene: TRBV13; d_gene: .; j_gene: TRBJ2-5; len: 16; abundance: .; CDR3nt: TGTGCCAGCAGCCCCTTGGGGCGGAGCTCGTGGGAGACCCAGTACTTC; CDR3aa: CASSPLGRSSWETQYF
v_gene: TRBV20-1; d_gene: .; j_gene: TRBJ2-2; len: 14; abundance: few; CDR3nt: TGCAGTGCTAGACCTCGAGGGGGGACCGGGGAGCTGTTTTTT; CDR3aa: CSARPRGGTGELFF
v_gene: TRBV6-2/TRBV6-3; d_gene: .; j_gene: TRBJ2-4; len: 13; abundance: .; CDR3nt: TGTGCCAGCAGTTACTTAGCGGCCAACATTCAGTACTTC; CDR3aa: CASSYLAANIQYF
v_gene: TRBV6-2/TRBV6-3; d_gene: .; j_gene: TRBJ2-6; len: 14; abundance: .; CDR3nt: TGTGCCAGCAGTTACTACACCACCCTCCCCGTCCTGACTTTC; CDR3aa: CASSYYTTLPVLTF
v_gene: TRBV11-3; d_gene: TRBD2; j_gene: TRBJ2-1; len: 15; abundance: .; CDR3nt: TGTGCCAGCAGCTTAGATCTAGCTAGCGGGGGGAAGCAGTTCTTC; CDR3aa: CASSLDLASGGKQFF
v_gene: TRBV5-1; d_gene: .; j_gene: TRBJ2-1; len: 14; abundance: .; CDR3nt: TGCGCCAGCAGCCCTCCCCACTCCTACAATGAGCAGTTCTTC; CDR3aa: CASSPPHSYNEQFF
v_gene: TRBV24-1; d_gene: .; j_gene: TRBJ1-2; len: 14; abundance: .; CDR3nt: TGTGCCACCAGTGATTCGGGGAAAGCGTATGGCTACACCTTC; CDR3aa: CATSDSGKAYGYTF
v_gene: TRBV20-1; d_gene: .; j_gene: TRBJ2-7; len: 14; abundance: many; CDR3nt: TGCAGTGCTATGGGAAGGTCCTCTATCTACGAGCAGTACTTC; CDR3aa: CSAMGRSSIYEQYF
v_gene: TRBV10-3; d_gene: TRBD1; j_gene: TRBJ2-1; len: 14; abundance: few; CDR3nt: TGTGCCACGAACCCGGGACAGGGTCTCAATGAGCAGTTCTTC; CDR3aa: CATNPGQGLNEQFF
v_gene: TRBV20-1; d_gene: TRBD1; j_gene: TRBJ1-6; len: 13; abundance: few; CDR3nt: TGCAGTGCTAGAGGGGACAGGGTGGCCCCCCTCCACTTT; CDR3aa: CSARGDRVAPLHF
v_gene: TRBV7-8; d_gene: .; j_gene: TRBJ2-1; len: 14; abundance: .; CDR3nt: TGTGCCAGCAGCTTAGCTGCCCTAAGGAATGAGCAGTTCTTC; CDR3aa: CASSLAALRNEQFF
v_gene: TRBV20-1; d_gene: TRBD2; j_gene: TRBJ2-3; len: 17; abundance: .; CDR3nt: TGCAGTGCTAGCGCAAACCGACTAGCGGGGGAGGCAGATACGCAGTATTTT; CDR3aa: CSASANRLAGEADTQYF
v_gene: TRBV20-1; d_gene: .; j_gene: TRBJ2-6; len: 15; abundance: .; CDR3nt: TGCAGTGCTAGGATCGGCGGAACTGGGGCCAACGTCCTGACTTTC; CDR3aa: CSARIGGTGANVLTF
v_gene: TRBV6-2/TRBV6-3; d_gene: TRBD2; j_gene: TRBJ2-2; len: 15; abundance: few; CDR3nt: TGTGCCAGCAGTTACCGGGGGGGTCGGACCGGGGAGCTGTTTTTT; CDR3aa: CASSYRGGRTGELFF
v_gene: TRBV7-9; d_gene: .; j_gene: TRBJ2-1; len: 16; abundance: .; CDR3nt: TGTGCCAGCATCCAGGGTGGAGGGGCTGCCTACAATGAGCAGTTCTTC; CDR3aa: CASIQGGGAAYNEQFF
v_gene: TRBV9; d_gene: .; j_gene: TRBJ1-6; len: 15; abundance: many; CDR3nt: TGTGCCAGCAGCGTAGAGCCCTCTCCGACTTCACCCCTCCACTTT; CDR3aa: CASSVEPSPTSPLHF